The rows below give T cell receptor beta chains drawn from one sample of a study of T-cell memory formation after mild COVID-19. MiXCR, run by TCRdb on the 5' RACE reads, gives a single entry per CDR3 protein. The sample has 450,000 or so distinct CDR3 sequences; approximately 25% are singletons. The sample comprised PBMCs or a T cell subset sorted from them (not recorded which). These receptors were obtained from an adult woman who had mild COVID-19 (a few samples of this study predate the infection). Cell type and time point are not known. Both conserved end residues are part of each CDR3. A D gene is named only where the DNA matches it firmly. Expanded clones get a size class; other rows say once, few or many, or leave the size out.

D gene	clone size	V gene	J gene	CDR3 protein	CDR3 DNA
.	.	TRBV30	TRBJ1-2	CAWSVQGDGYTF	TGTGCCTGGAGTGTACAGGGAGATGGCTACACCTTC
TRBD1	few	TRBV7-3	TRBJ2-3	CASSRTGQNTDTQYF	TGTGCCAGCAGCCGAACGGGACAGAACACAGATACGCAGTATTTT
TRBD1	few	TRBV11-2	TRBJ2-2	CASSFRDRGYGGELFF	TGTGCCAGCAGCTTCCGGGACAGGGGGTATGGCGGGGAGCTGTTTTTT
.	.	TRBV2	TRBJ1-1	CASSERGGGTEAFF	TGTGCCAGCAGTGAGAGGGGGGGAGGCACTGAAGCTTTCTTT
TRBD1	.	TRBV4-3	TRBJ1-1	CASSPSDRGLTEAFF	TGCGCCAGCAGCCCTTCCGACAGGGGGCTCACTGAAGCTTTCTTT
TRBD2	.	TRBV6-6	TRBJ2-3	CASSGRNTDTQYF	TGTGCCAGTAGCGGGAGGAACACAGATACGCAGTATTTT
.	.	TRBV6-5	TRBJ2-1	CASSSDRALAASRNEQFF	TGTGCCAGCAGTTCCGACAGGGCCCTAGCGGCCTCCCGGAATGAGCAGTTCTTC
.	.	TRBV12-3/TRBV12-4	TRBJ2-7	CASSDGTLLKGQYF	TGTGCCAGCAGTGACGGCACTCTCCTTAAGGGGCAGTACTTC
TRBD1	few	TRBV20-1	TRBJ1-5	CSARRSGGSFQPQHF	TGCAGTGCTAGGCGGTCAGGGGGCAGTTTTCAGCCCCAGCATTTT
.	many	TRBV12-3/TRBV12-4	TRBJ1-1	CASTLDPNTEAFF	TGTGCCAGCACCTTGGACCCTAACACTGAAGCTTTCTTT
.	few	TRBV4-2	TRBJ2-3	CASSQGIGADTQYF	TGTGCCAGCAGCCAAGGGATTGGAGCAGATACGCAGTATTTT
.	few	TRBV19	TRBJ2-7	CASSMSQTYEQYF	TGTGCCAGTAGTATGTCACAGACCTACGAGCAGTACTTC
TRBD1	few	TRBV29-1	TRBJ1-1	CSALSGGQAFF	TGCAGCGCACTTTCAGGGGGCCAGGCTTTCTTT
TRBD2	few	TRBV6-1	TRBJ2-7	CASSAQTSGGEQYF	TGTGCCAGCAGTGCCCAGACTAGCGGGGGCGAGCAGTACTTC
TRBD1	once	TRBV5-1	TRBJ1-1	CASSFGQAGEAFF	TGCGCCAGCAGCTTCGGACAGGCGGGTGAAGCTTTCTTT
TRBD2	few	TRBV30	TRBJ2-7	CAWSAGTSEIYEQYF	TGTGCCTGGAGCGCCGGGACTAGTGAAATCTACGAGCAGTACTTC
TRBD1	.	TRBV6-5	TRBJ2-7	CATRDRGREQYF	TGTGCCACCCGGGACAGGGGTCGCGAGCAGTACTTC
TRBD2	few	TRBV18	TRBJ2-5	CASSPPGLAGGLQETQYF	TGTGCCAGCTCACCTCCTGGACTAGCGGGGGGGCTCCAAGAGACCCAGTACTTC
.	.	TRBV7-6	TRBJ2-7	CASSEGPTGAYEQYF	TGTGCCAGCAGCGAGGGACCAACTGGGGCCTACGAGCAGTACTTC
TRBD2	.	TRBV6-1	TRBJ2-1	CASNRPGTSGTPRQFF	TGTGCCAGCAACCGGCCCGGGACTAGCGGGACTCCACGGCAGTTCTTC